This entry describes one T cell receptor (beta chain). The antigen is unknown. Trimming at V came to 2 bases and at J to 2 bases, leaving 4 bases not matched to a gene. Looked up from germline, CDR1 is SQVTM and CDR2 is ANQGSEA. The length of the CDR3 is 15 residues. This record belongs to a study of cytomegalovirus exposure and HLA in healthy donors. Whole-study findings and limits: Later on, an analysis tied around 17,000 TCR beta sequences to HLA alleles at 0.05 false discovery rate. In vitro, three CMV-associated chains proved specific for CMV antigens. Using the classifier, cytomegalovirus status was reportedly diagnosed with high specificity and sensitivity.

PCR employed 60 Vbeta and 13 Jbeta primers. TCRdb's copy holds only in-frame clones and misses some; the assay was immunoSEQ multiplex PCR. The sample consists of about 180,000 clones, about 80% of them appearing once. The chain uses TRBV29-1 and TRBJ2-1, with 9 bases identical to TRBD1. This receptor was identified in a man aged 18 to 29 in good health and CMV-seronegative. Input material: PBMCs. The CDR3 loop reads CSVELRQGAYNEQFF. The CDR3 DNA is TGCAGCGTTGAACTCCGACAGGGGGCCTACAATGAGCAGTTCTTC.